This is a list of T cell receptor beta chains from one sample in a study of OX40 agonist ivuxolimab in advanced cancers. Sequenced by immunoSEQ multiplex PCR; TCRdb stores in-frame clones only, minus some. The data show tens of thousands of clones, around 83% seen once. The source was CD4+ or CD8+ T cells sorted from blood, collected in a trial of the OX40 agonist ivuxolimab. The receptors were gathered from an adult with an advanced solid tumor such as melanoma, head and neck, liver or kidney cancer. Both conserved end residues are part of each CDR3. D genes are given only for firm matches. Only part of the rows carry a size: once, few, many, or a class if the clone is expanded.

j_call	d_call	clone_size	v_call	cdr3_nt	cdr3_aa
TRBJ2-4	.	once	TRBV5-1	TGCGCCAGCAGCTGGGGGGCCGAGGGAAACATTCAGTACTTC	CASSWGAEGNIQYF
TRBJ2-1	TRBD1	.	TRBV29-1	TGCAGCGTTGAAAAGGACAGGGGAGGGAATGAGCAGTTCTTC	CSVEKDRGGNEQFF
TRBJ2-7	.	.	TRBV27	TGTGCCAGCAGTTCAGCGAAAGTGGGACCCCTGGCCGAGCAGTACTTC	CASSSAKVGPLAEQYF
TRBJ2-2	.	once	TRBV7-6	TGTGCCAGCAGCCCACTACGTACGACCGGGGAGCTGTTTTTT	CASSPLRTTGELFF
TRBJ1-3	.	few	TRBV7-2	TGTGCCAGCAGCCGTCGCTCGGGGACTGGAAACACCATATATTTT	CASSRRSGTGNTIYF
TRBJ1-2	.	few	TRBV18	TGTGCCAGCTCACAGCAGACAGTTGCTACTAACTATGGCTACACCTTC	CASSQQTVATNYGYTF
TRBJ2-5	.	.	TRBV18	TGTGCCAGCTCACCGGGCACAGGGAGAGAGACCCAGTACTTC	CASSPGTGRETQYF
TRBJ2-1	.	few	TRBV7-2	TGTGCCAGCAGCTTAGAGGGGGGAGGGAGGAATGAGCAGTTCTTC	CASSLEGGGRNEQFF
TRBJ1-4	.	.	TRBV6-6	TGTGCCAGCAGTCGCCATGGAGGGGATGAAAAACTGTTTTTT	CASSRHGGDEKLFF
TRBJ1-5	.	few	TRBV19	TGTGCCAGTAGTATGGGCCCTGGAGTTCAGCCCCAGCATTTT	CASSMGPGVQPQHF
TRBJ2-7	.	.	TRBV28	TGTGCCAGCAGTGTCTCCTACGAGCAGTACTTC	CASSVSYEQYF
TRBJ2-7	TRBD2	.	TRBV7-2	TGTGCCAGCAGCCTCAGCGGGGGGCCATCCTCCTACGAGCAGTACTTC	CASSLSGGPSSYEQYF
TRBJ2-5	.	.	TRBV5-8	TGTGCCAGCAGCTTGTTTCCGGGGCAAGAGACCCAGTACTTC	CASSLFPGQETQYF
TRBJ1-3	.	few	TRBV2	TGTGCCTACCGGTCAGGGCCTGGAAACACCATATATTTT	CAYRSGPGNTIYF
TRBJ1-5	.	few	TRBV2	TGTGCCAGCAGTTTCGGGGGTACCCTCAATCAGCCCCAGCATTTT	CASSFGGTLNQPQHF
TRBJ2-3	TRBD2	.	TRBV27	TGTGCCAGCAGTCCCCCCCGACTAGCGGGTGTCTCTACGCAGTATTTT	CASSPPRLAGVSTQYF
TRBJ1-5	TRBD1	.	TRBV15	TGTGCCACCAGCAGGAAGACAGGGGCAGCAAATCAGCCCCAGCATTTT	CATSRKTGAANQPQHF
TRBJ2-3	TRBD2	.	TRBV10-2	TGCGCCAGCAGGGTAGCGGGAGGTGCAGATACGCAGTATTTT	CASRVAGGADTQYF
TRBJ2-7	.	.	TRBV19	TGTGCCAGTAGCCAAGGAGGGCAGGTTCTGGTCGAGCAGTACTTC	CASSQGGQVLVEQYF
TRBJ1-2	.	.	TRBV2	TGTGCCAGCAGGGGTTGGGACTATGGCTACACCTTC	CASRGWDYGYTF
TRBJ1-2	.	.	TRBV5-5	TGTGCCAGCAGCTTGTTTACAGACAACTATGGCTACACCTTC	CASSLFTDNYGYTF
TRBJ2-2	TRBD2	.	TRBV27	TGTGCCAGCAGTCCCCAAGCGGGGGGGCGGTCCGGGGAGCTGTTTTTT	CASSPQAGGRSGELFF
TRBJ1-4	.	.	TRBV4-1	TGCGCCAGCAGCCAAGGACGGATTGAAAAACTGTTTTTT	CASSQGRIEKLFF
TRBJ2-1	TRBD2	.	TRBV27	TGTGCCAGCAGTTTGGCCAGCGGGAAATACAATGAGCAGTTCTTC	CASSLASGKYNEQFF
TRBJ1-3	TRBD1	.	TRBV6-1	TGTGCCAGCAGTGAAGATCGGGACAGAAGACTGATCTCTGGAAACACCATATATTTT	CASSEDRDRRLISGNTIYF
TRBJ2-2	.	.	TRBV30	TGTGCCTGGAGTGTCCAGGTAAGGGGATCTGGCACCGGGGAGCTGTTTTTT	CAWSVQVRGSGTGELFF
TRBJ1-1	TRBD1	.	TRBV2	TGTGCCAGCAGTGGAGGACAGGTGAACACTGAAGCTTTCTTT	CASSGGQVNTEAFF
TRBJ2-1	TRBD1	.	TRBV18	TGTGCCAGCTCCTCCGGGACAGCGAATGAGCAGTTCTTC	CASSSGTANEQFF
TRBJ1-2	.	.	TRBV6-1	TGTGCCAGCAGTGACCGGGGTTTAAGTGGCTACACCTTC	CASSDRGLSGYTF
TRBJ2-2	TRBD2	.	TRBV7-9	TGTGCCAGCAGGACTAGCGGGAGTGTCGGGGAGCTGTTTTTT	CASRTSGSVGELFF
TRBJ1-2	.	.	TRBV5-5	TGTGCCAGCAGCTTGTTCGGGACCGCTGACTATGGCTACACCTTC	CASSLFGTADYGYTF
TRBJ1-4	TRBD1	.	TRBV27	TGTGCCAGCGGGTCGACCTGGACAGGGAACGAAAAACTGTTTTTT	CASGSTWTGNEKLFF
TRBJ2-5	TRBD2	.	TRBV5-4	TGTGCCAGCAGTTTTGGACTAGCGGGTCTCCAAGAGACCCAGTACTTC	CASSFGLAGLQETQYF
TRBJ2-7	TRBD2	few	TRBV10-3	TGTGCCATCGCGGGGGGGGCGTACGAGCAGTACTTC	CAIAGGAYEQYF
TRBJ1-5	TRBD1	.	TRBV5-5	TGTGCCAGCAGCCTGGAACAGGGGGTTGGCAATCAGCCCCAGCATTTT	CASSLEQGVGNQPQHF
TRBJ1-5	.	.	TRBV6-5	TGTGCCAGCAGGAGTAGTGGCAATCAGCCCCAGCATTTT	CASRSSGNQPQHF
TRBJ2-3	TRBD2	.	TRBV10-3	TGTGCCATCAGTCGGACTAGCGGGGTCACAGATACGCAGTATTTT	CAISRTSGVTDTQYF
TRBJ1-3	TRBD1	.	TRBV6-1	TGTGCCGGACAGGGGGGTACTGGAAACACCATATATTTT	CAGQGGTGNTIYF
TRBJ2-2	.	.	TRBV5-1	TGCGCCAGCAGCCGCAGCACCGGGGAGCTGTTTTTT	CASSRSTGELFF
TRBJ1-1	TRBD1	.	TRBV7-9	TGTGCCAGCTTCAGGGGGGGAGACACTGAAGCTTTCTTT	CASFRGGDTEAFF
TRBJ1-1	.	.	TRBV2	TGTGCCAGCAGTGAAGTTGGCAGGGGCGCCCCTGAAGCTTTCTTT	CASSEVGRGAPEAFF
TRBJ1-5	.	.	TRBV19	TGTGCCAGTAGTATCCAAGGGGGATATCAGCCCCAGCATTTT	CASSIQGGYQPQHF
TRBJ2-3	.	.	TRBV5-6	TGTGCCAGCAGTCTGGCTAGCACAGATACGCAGTATTTT	CASSLASTDTQYF
TRBJ2-4	.	.	TRBV7-9	TGTGCCAGCAGCTTATCAGGATCCAAAAACATTCAGTACTTC	CASSLSGSKNIQYF
TRBJ1-5	TRBD1	few	TRBV7-8	TGTGCCAGCAGCCCAGGGGGCGCGAAAAATCAGCCCCAGCATTTT	CASSPGGAKNQPQHF
TRBJ2-7	TRBD1	.	TRBV5-1	TGCGCCAGCAGCACCCAGGGGGCGGTCGGTACCTACGAGCAGTACTTC	CASSTQGAVGTYEQYF
TRBJ1-1	.	.	TRBV6-1	TGTGCCAGCAGTGTAACGACCATAGGGAACACTGAAGCTTTCTTT	CASSVTTIGNTEAFF
TRBJ1-5	TRBD1	.	TRBV19	TGTGCCAGTAGTAACTCTCACAGGGGGGCTCAGCCCCAGCATTTT	CASSNSHRGAQPQHF
TRBJ1-3	TRBD1	.	TRBV28	TGTGCCAGCAGTTTATGGGGGACAGGGACTGGAAACACCATATATTTT	CASSLWGTGTGNTIYF
TRBJ2-5	TRBD2	.	TRBV4-1	TGCGCCAGCAGCCCCGGATTACTAGCGGGGGGCCCCCAAGAGACCCAGTACTTC	CASSPGLLAGGPQETQYF
TRBJ2-5	.	few	TRBV6-1	TGTGCCAGCAGTGAAGGGGCTTCCCGAGGGACCCAGTACTTC	CASSEGASRGTQYF
TRBJ1-2	TRBD1	.	TRBV6-1	TGTGCCAGCAGTTGGACAGGGAATGGCTACACCTTC	CASSWTGNGYTF
TRBJ2-7	.	.	TRBV2	TGTGCCAGCAAGAGGGAAACCTACGAGCAGTACTTC	CASKRETYEQYF
TRBJ2-5	.	.	TRBV6-1	TGTGCCAGCAGCCAAAGGGGAGAGACCCAGTACTTC	CASSQRGETQYF
TRBJ1-3	.	.	TRBV9	TGTGCCAGCAGCACCAGTGGAGGGTCCTCTGGAAACACCATATATTTT	CASSTSGGSSGNTIYF
TRBJ2-3	.	once	TRBV6-4	TGTGCCAGCAGTGCCAACACAGATACGCAGTATTTT	CASSANTDTQYF
TRBJ1-4	.	.	TRBV6-1	TGTGCCAGCAGTGTAGTGGGTCGGTATAATGAAAAACTGTTTTTT	CASSVVGRYNEKLFF
TRBJ2-1	.	.	TRBV6-4	TGTGCCAGCAAGGCCCCTAATGAGCAGTTCTTC	CASKAPNEQFF
TRBJ2-5	TRBD1	.	TRBV11-2	TGTGCCAGCAGCTTGGACAGGGGGGGGACCCAGTACTTC	CASSLDRGGTQYF
TRBJ2-4	.	.	TRBV5-1	TGCGCCAGCAGCTTGCTGACTAGAGGGGACATTCAGTACTTC	CASSLLTRGDIQYF